Sequencing of this TCR beta chain was carried out in a study of blood T cell repertoires in COVID-19. In the original processing: Estimation of nucleated cell counts was performed using reference gene primer amplification. Using immunoSEQ multiplex PCR, the repertoire was profiled, and TCRdb retains in-frame clones only, with some absent. The DNA gave D and trimming, while V, J and clone size come from that table. The sample lists roughly 370,000 clones; around nine tenths were seen once. Trimming took off 8 bases at V and 5 bases at J, with 15 bases between the two ends. Germline CDR1 LNHDA, CDR2 SQIVND (reference sequence). The CDR3 is 13 residues long.

The receptor's source is a woman aged 45-59 years who had recovered from COVID-19. Sequencing used PBMCs or T cells enriched from blood (not recorded which). This chain connects TRBV19 to TRBJ1-1; D is unresolved. The CDR3 region has the DNA TGTGCCAGTTCCGACTTAGTAAAAACTGAAGCTTTCTTT. Translating it yields CASSDLVKTEAFF. The variable domain in full, completed from reference TRBV19 and TRBJ1-1, reads DGGITQSPKYLFRKEGQNVTLSCEQNLNHDAMYWYRQDPGQGLRLIYYSQIVNDFQKGDIAEGYSVSREKKESFPLTVTSAQKNPTAFYLCASSDLVKTEAFFGQGTRLTVV.